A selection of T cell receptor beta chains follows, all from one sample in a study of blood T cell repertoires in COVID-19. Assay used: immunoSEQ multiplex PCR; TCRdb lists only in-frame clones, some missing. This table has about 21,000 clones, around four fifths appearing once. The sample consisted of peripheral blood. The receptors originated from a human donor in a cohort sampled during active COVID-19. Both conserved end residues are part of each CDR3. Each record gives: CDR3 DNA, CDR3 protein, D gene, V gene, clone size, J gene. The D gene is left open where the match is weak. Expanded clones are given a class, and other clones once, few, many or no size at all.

CDR3nt: TGTGCCAGCAGCTTGGGCGGTAGCAATCAGCCCCAGCATTTT
CDR3aa: CASSLGGSNQPQHF
d_gene: NA
v_gene: TRBV5-6
abundance: NA
j_gene: TRBJ1-5

CDR3nt: TGCAGCGTTGGCGCCGCGGGGGGTAACGGGGAGCTGTTTTTT
CDR3aa: CSVGAAGGNGELFF
d_gene: TRBD2
v_gene: TRBV29-1
abundance: NA
j_gene: TRBJ2-2

CDR3nt: TGCGCCAGCAGCCATGGGCCTAGCGGGGCCTCTAGCACAGATACGCAGTATTTT
CDR3aa: CASSHGPSGASSTDTQYF
d_gene: TRBD2
v_gene: TRBV4-1
abundance: NA
j_gene: TRBJ2-3

CDR3nt: TGTGCCTGGAACAGGGGCCTGAACACTGAAGCTTTCTTT
CDR3aa: CAWNRGLNTEAFF
d_gene: TRBD1
v_gene: TRBV30
abundance: NA
j_gene: TRBJ1-1

CDR3nt: TGTGCCTGGAGTCAACAGACTAACTATGGCTACACCTTC
CDR3aa: CAWSQQTNYGYTF
d_gene: NA
v_gene: TRBV30
abundance: NA
j_gene: TRBJ1-2

CDR3nt: TGCGCCAGCAGCCGGGGAGGCCTGGTACACTCCTACAATGAGCAGTTCTTC
CDR3aa: CASSRGGLVHSYNEQFF
d_gene: NA
v_gene: TRBV4-1
abundance: NA
j_gene: TRBJ2-1

CDR3nt: TGCAGCGTTGTACAGGGTTTAAAGGGTACCTTC
CDR3aa: CSVVQGLKGTF
d_gene: NA
v_gene: TRBV29-1
abundance: NA
j_gene: TRBJ1-2

CDR3nt: TGTGCCAGCAGTACTCAGGGGAATCAGCCCCAGCATTTT
CDR3aa: CASSTQGNQPQHF
d_gene: NA
v_gene: TRBV12-3/TRBV12-4
abundance: NA
j_gene: TRBJ1-5

CDR3nt: TGTGCCAGCAGTTTCGAGGATGGCTACACCTTC
CDR3aa: CASSFEDGYTF
d_gene: NA
v_gene: TRBV28
abundance: NA
j_gene: TRBJ1-2

CDR3nt: TGCAGTGCACGGACAGAAAACATTCAGTACTTC
CDR3aa: CSARTENIQYF
d_gene: NA
v_gene: TRBV20-1
abundance: NA
j_gene: TRBJ2-4

CDR3nt: TGTGCCAGTAGTATATCGGGCAATCAGCCCCAGCATTTT
CDR3aa: CASSISGNQPQHF
d_gene: NA
v_gene: TRBV19
abundance: medium-sized
j_gene: TRBJ1-5

CDR3nt: TGTGCCAGCAGCCAGACTAGCGGGGGCACAGATACGCAGTATTTT
CDR3aa: CASSQTSGGTDTQYF
d_gene: TRBD2
v_gene: TRBV7-2
abundance: NA
j_gene: TRBJ2-3

CDR3nt: TGTGCCAGCAGTGAACAGGGGGTGAGGGGCTACACCTTC
CDR3aa: CASSEQGVRGYTF
d_gene: TRBD1
v_gene: TRBV25-1
abundance: NA
j_gene: TRBJ1-2

CDR3nt: TGTGCCAGCAGCCCCGGGACCGGGGAGGCTTACCAGCCCCAGCATTTT
CDR3aa: CASSPGTGEAYQPQHF
d_gene: NA
v_gene: TRBV7-8
abundance: NA
j_gene: TRBJ1-5

CDR3nt: TGTGCCAGCAGTGAAGGGTTGGCTAGCGGGGCACGTCTGAATGAGCAGTTCTTC
CDR3aa: CASSEGLASGARLNEQFF
d_gene: TRBD2
v_gene: TRBV6-1
abundance: once
j_gene: TRBJ2-1

CDR3nt: TGCGCCAGCAGCCCGCAGGGGACCCAGTACGAGCAGTACTTC
CDR3aa: CASSPQGTQYEQYF
d_gene: NA
v_gene: TRBV5-1
abundance: NA
j_gene: TRBJ2-7

CDR3nt: TGTGCCAGCGGGGTTGGGGGGGAGACCCAGTACTTC
CDR3aa: CASGVGGETQYF
d_gene: NA
v_gene: TRBV19
abundance: NA
j_gene: TRBJ2-5

CDR3nt: TGTGCCAGCAGCTTGACGGGGAGAATCACAGATACGCAGTATTTT
CDR3aa: CASSLTGRITDTQYF
d_gene: NA
v_gene: TRBV11-2
abundance: once
j_gene: TRBJ2-3

CDR3nt: TGTGCCAGCAGCTTGGCTAGCGGGGGGGTTAGCACAGATACGCAGTATTTT
CDR3aa: CASSLASGGVSTDTQYF
d_gene: TRBD2
v_gene: TRBV5-4
abundance: once
j_gene: TRBJ2-3

CDR3nt: TGTGCCAGCAGTGATCTGATTTCCCTACAGGAGCAGTACTTC
CDR3aa: CASSDLISLQEQYF
d_gene: NA
v_gene: TRBV6-1
abundance: NA
j_gene: TRBJ2-7

CDR3nt: TGTGCCAGCAGCTTAGGACAGGGTGACTATGGCTACACCTTC
CDR3aa: CASSLGQGDYGYTF
d_gene: TRBD1
v_gene: TRBV5-6
abundance: NA
j_gene: TRBJ1-2

CDR3nt: TGTGCCAGCACCCCCGGGGTAGGAGGCTACACCTTC
CDR3aa: CASTPGVGGYTF
d_gene: NA
v_gene: TRBV7-2
abundance: few
j_gene: TRBJ1-2

CDR3nt: TGTGCCAGCAGCGGGGGGGGGAACTCCTACGAGCAGTACTTC
CDR3aa: CASSGGGNSYEQYF
d_gene: TRBD2
v_gene: TRBV7-9
abundance: NA
j_gene: TRBJ2-7

CDR3nt: TGTGCCAGCAGTTTGCAGGGGGCCAACTACGAGCAGTACTTC
CDR3aa: CASSLQGANYEQYF
d_gene: TRBD1
v_gene: TRBV27
abundance: few
j_gene: TRBJ2-7

CDR3nt: TGTGCCAGCAGCCAACGGGGAGGCGACGGGGAGCTGTTTTTT
CDR3aa: CASSQRGGDGELFF
d_gene: NA
v_gene: TRBV3-1/TRBV3-2
abundance: NA
j_gene: TRBJ2-2

CDR3nt: TGTGCCAGCAGGGATCTTTCAGGGGCAGGTGAAGCTTTCTTT
CDR3aa: CASRDLSGAGEAFF
d_gene: NA
v_gene: TRBV6-5
abundance: once
j_gene: TRBJ1-1

CDR3nt: TGTGCCAGTACACTCGGACAGGCCTATGGCTACACCTTC
CDR3aa: CASTLGQAYGYTF
d_gene: TRBD1
v_gene: TRBV19
abundance: NA
j_gene: TRBJ1-2

CDR3nt: TGTGCCAGCAGCCGGGACAGTTTATCCTACGAGCAGTACTTC
CDR3aa: CASSRDSLSYEQYF
d_gene: TRBD1
v_gene: TRBV9
abundance: NA
j_gene: TRBJ2-7

CDR3nt: TGTGCCAGCAGCGCGCGACTAGCGGGGACCACAGATACGCAGTATTTT
CDR3aa: CASSARLAGTTDTQYF
d_gene: TRBD2
v_gene: TRBV7-2
abundance: NA
j_gene: TRBJ2-3

CDR3nt: TGTGCCAGCAGCACCCGGGACAGTGAGCAGTTCTTC
CDR3aa: CASSTRDSEQFF
d_gene: TRBD1
v_gene: TRBV6-2/TRBV6-3
abundance: once
j_gene: TRBJ2-1

CDR3nt: TGTGCCAGCAGACCAACAGGGCCTAATCAGCCCCAGCATTTT
CDR3aa: CASRPTGPNQPQHF
d_gene: NA
v_gene: TRBV7-9
abundance: NA
j_gene: TRBJ1-5

CDR3nt: TGTGCCAGCAGCTCTGGGACAGGGGACAACTATGGCTACACCTTC
CDR3aa: CASSSGTGDNYGYTF
d_gene: TRBD1
v_gene: TRBV5-8
abundance: NA
j_gene: TRBJ1-2

CDR3nt: TGTGCCAGCAGCGTAGCTCGCGGATACTCTGGAAACACCATATATTTT
CDR3aa: CASSVARGYSGNTIYF
d_gene: NA
v_gene: TRBV9
abundance: NA
j_gene: TRBJ1-3

CDR3nt: TGTGCCAGCAGCCGGGACACAAACACTGAAGCTTTCTTT
CDR3aa: CASSRDTNTEAFF
d_gene: NA
v_gene: TRBV14
abundance: few
j_gene: TRBJ1-1

CDR3nt: TGTGCCAGCAGCGTCGGGGGGACGGCTCTACGCGAGCAGTACTTC
CDR3aa: CASSVGGTALREQYF
d_gene: TRBD2
v_gene: TRBV5-6
abundance: once
j_gene: TRBJ2-7

CDR3nt: TGTGCCAGCAGCTTAGCCTCCGGGACTGGCGGGGAGCTGTTTTTT
CDR3aa: CASSLASGTGGELFF
d_gene: NA
v_gene: TRBV7-6
abundance: NA
j_gene: TRBJ2-2

CDR3nt: TGTGCCAGCAGCCAGTACGTGGACAGGGGAGACTACGAGCAGTACTTC
CDR3aa: CASSQYVDRGDYEQYF
d_gene: TRBD1
v_gene: TRBV3-1/TRBV3-2
abundance: NA
j_gene: TRBJ2-7

CDR3nt: TGTGCCAGCAGCTTAGTGGTAGCCGCCGGGGAGCTGTTTTTT
CDR3aa: CASSLVVAAGELFF
d_gene: NA
v_gene: TRBV7-8
abundance: NA
j_gene: TRBJ2-2

CDR3nt: TGTGCCACCCAGACAGGACAGAACATGGGGGAAAAACTGTTTTTT
CDR3aa: CATQTGQNMGEKLFF
d_gene: NA
v_gene: TRBV6-5
abundance: NA
j_gene: TRBJ1-4

CDR3nt: TGTGCCAGCAGCTTGGCAGGGCGCAATCAGCCCCAGCATTTT
CDR3aa: CASSLAGRNQPQHF
d_gene: NA
v_gene: TRBV7-8
abundance: NA
j_gene: TRBJ1-5

CDR3nt: TGTGCCAGCAGCTTGCCGGGGAGCTCCTACAATGAGCAGTTCTTC
CDR3aa: CASSLPGSSYNEQFF
d_gene: NA
v_gene: TRBV5-5
abundance: NA
j_gene: TRBJ2-1

CDR3nt: TGTGCCAGCAGTAACGAAGCGGAGACCCAGTACTTC
CDR3aa: CASSNEAETQYF
d_gene: NA
v_gene: TRBV4-2
abundance: NA
j_gene: TRBJ2-5

CDR3nt: TGCAGCGCCCCAGGGGCGGGGGATGAGCAGTTCTTC
CDR3aa: CSAPGAGDEQFF
d_gene: NA
v_gene: TRBV29-1
abundance: NA
j_gene: TRBJ2-1

CDR3nt: TGCGCCAGCAGCCCGGAGAAACGGACAGGAGGCACAGATACGCAGTATTTT
CDR3aa: CASSPEKRTGGTDTQYF
d_gene: TRBD1
v_gene: TRBV5-1
abundance: NA
j_gene: TRBJ2-3

CDR3nt: TGTGCCAGCTATGAGCAGGGGCAGTCAGATACGCAGTATTTT
CDR3aa: CASYEQGQSDTQYF
d_gene: NA
v_gene: TRBV6-5
abundance: NA
j_gene: TRBJ2-3

CDR3nt: TGTGCCACCAGCGGAAGAACTGGGACTAGAGACACCGGGGAGCTGTTTTTT
CDR3aa: CATSGRTGTRDTGELFF
d_gene: TRBD2
v_gene: TRBV15
abundance: NA
j_gene: TRBJ2-2